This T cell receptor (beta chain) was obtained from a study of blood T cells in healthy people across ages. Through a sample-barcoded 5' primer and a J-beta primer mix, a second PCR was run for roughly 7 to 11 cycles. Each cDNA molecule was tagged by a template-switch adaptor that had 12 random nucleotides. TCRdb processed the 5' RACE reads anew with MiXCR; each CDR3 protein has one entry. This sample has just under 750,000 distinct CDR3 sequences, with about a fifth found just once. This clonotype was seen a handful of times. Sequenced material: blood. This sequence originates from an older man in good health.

CDR3 loop: CASSLGVRSNEQFF. The DNA for the CDR3 is TGTGCCAGCAGCTTAGGGGTTAGGTCGAATGAGCAGTTCTTC. The chain is built from TRBV11-2 and TRBJ2-1, with D unresolved. CDR3 length: 14 residues. The germline CDR1 and CDR2 sequences are SGHAT and FQNNGV. Trimming left V 1 base short and J 7 bases short, with 11 bases between.